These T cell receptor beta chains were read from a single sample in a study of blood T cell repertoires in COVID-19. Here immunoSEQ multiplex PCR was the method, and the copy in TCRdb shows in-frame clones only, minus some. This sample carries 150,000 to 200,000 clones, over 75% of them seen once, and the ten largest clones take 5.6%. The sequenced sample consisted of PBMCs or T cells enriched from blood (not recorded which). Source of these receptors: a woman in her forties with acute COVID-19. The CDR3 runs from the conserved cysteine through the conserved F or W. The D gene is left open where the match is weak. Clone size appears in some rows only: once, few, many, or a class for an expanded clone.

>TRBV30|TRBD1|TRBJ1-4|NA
CAWRDRGANEKLFF
TGTGCCTGGAGAGACAGGGGAGCTAATGAAAAACTGTTTTTT
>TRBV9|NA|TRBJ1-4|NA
CASSVGVNNEKLFF
TGTGCCAGCAGCGTGGGAGTAAATAATGAAAAACTGTTTTTT
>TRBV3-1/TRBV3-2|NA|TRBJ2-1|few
CASSPLGGDWDEQFF
TGTGCCAGCAGCCCACTGGGGGGAGATTGGGATGAGCAGTTCTTC
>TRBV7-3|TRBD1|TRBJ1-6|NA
CASSFTGGSNSPLHF
TGTGCCAGCAGTTTTACAGGGGGCAGTAATTCACCCCTCCACTTT
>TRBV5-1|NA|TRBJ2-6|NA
CASSLISGANVLTF
TGCGCCAGCAGCTTGATATCTGGGGCCAACGTCCTGACTTTC
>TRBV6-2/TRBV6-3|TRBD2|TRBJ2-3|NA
CASSPTSGRGADTQYF
TGTGCCAGCAGTCCAACTAGCGGGAGGGGGGCAGATACGCAGTATTTT
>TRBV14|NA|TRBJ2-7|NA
CASSQVIGEQYF
TGTGCCAGCAGCCAAGTTATCGGCGAGCAGTACTTC
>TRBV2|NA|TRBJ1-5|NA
CASSEQGINQPQHF
TGTGCCAGCAGTGAGCAGGGAATTAATCAGCCCCAGCATTTT
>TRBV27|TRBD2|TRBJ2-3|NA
CASSPGLGFTDTQYF
TGTGCCAGCAGTCCGGGACTAGGCTTCACAGATACGCAGTATTTT
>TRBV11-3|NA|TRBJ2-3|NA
CASSLDSYTDTQYF
TGTGCCAGCAGCTTAGATTCGTACACAGATACGCAGTATTTT
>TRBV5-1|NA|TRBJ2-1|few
CASSGSSYNEQFF
TGCGCCAGCAGCGGGAGCTCCTACAATGAGCAGTTCTTC
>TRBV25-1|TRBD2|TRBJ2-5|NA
CASSEGRGWQETQYF
TGTGCCAGCAGTGAGGGGCGGGGGTGGCAAGAGACCCAGTACTTC
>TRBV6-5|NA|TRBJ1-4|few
CASSPRGSGNEKLFF
TGTGCCAGCAGCCCCCGGGGTAGTGGTAATGAAAAACTGTTTTTT
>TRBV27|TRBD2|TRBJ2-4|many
CASSSRGGSGSKSTKNIQYF
TGTGCCAGCAGTTCCCGCGGTGGTAGCGGGAGCAAATCGACCAAAAACATTCAGTACTTC
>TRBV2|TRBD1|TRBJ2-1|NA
CASSGTGGPSYNEQFF
TGTGCCAGCAGTGGGACAGGGGGCCCGTCCTACAATGAGCAGTTCTTC
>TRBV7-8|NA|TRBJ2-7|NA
CASSSTSYEQYF
TGTGCCAGCAGCTCTACGAGCTACGAGCAGTACTTC
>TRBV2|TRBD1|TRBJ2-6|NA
CASSTGQGAGANVLTF
TGTGCCAGCAGCACCGGACAGGGGGCTGGGGCCAACGTCCTGACTTTC
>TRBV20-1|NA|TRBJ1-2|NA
CSAGGAGRPF
TGCAGTGCCGGGGGGGCAGGGCGGCCCTTC